This section outlines one TCR beta chain sequence together with its context. Its cognate antigen has yet to be identified. No much larger clone exists at a distance of one base, and base qualities are not known. This sample was included in a study of regulatory T cells in long-lasting Graves disease (TCRdb year 2021). About the study as a whole: To count as having persistent Graves' disease, a patient had to have received antithyroid drug treatment for over 5 years with TSH receptor autoantibodies remaining persistently positive. This study used TCR sequencing and RNA sequencing of peripheral blood to compare persistent Graves' disease patients against newly diagnosed Graves' disease patients. The study was conducted in China and was registered as a clinical trial. A total of around 35 samples were covered by TCR sequencing, comprising approximately 13 persistent and roughly 20 newly diagnosed Graves' disease patients. Persistent Graves' disease patients in the clinical cohort had taken antithyroid drugs for 9 to 11 years on average.

What the research found in general, with its limitations: Peripheral blood alone was examined, since thyroid tissue, which constituted the primary lesion, could not be accessed. Sequencing and analysis were restricted to the TCR beta chain. Lower TCR Shannon entropy and fewer highly expanded clones were observed in persistent Graves' disease patients than in newly diagnosed patients, which suggested clonal expansion. The small sample size was acknowledged by the authors as a limitation that may reduce accuracy. More public clonotypes were shared among persistent patients (approximately 3,000) than among newly diagnosed patients (under 1,000).

Libraries came from multiplex PCR. The sequencer listed for this sample is Illumina HiSeq 4000. To build TCR beta libraries, CDR3 regions were amplified by Arm-PCR using iRepertoire HTBI primers. PCR products were gel purified before sequencing. The paper's processing steps were these. Gene usage analysis of CDR3 amino acid clonotypes used the 60 to 80 TRBV and more than 13 TRBJ segments found across samples. Filtered high-quality paired reads were merged into contigs using COPE and FqMerger. BLAST was used to align contigs to the IMGT TRBV, TRBD and TRBJ reference genes, and CDR3 was defined following IMGT. Any clonotype with a frequency above 0.1% was classified as a highly expanded clone. Shannon entropy served as the measure of repertoire diversity, while the Gini coefficient captured V-J evenness. Public clonotypes were defined as clonotypes shared by more than one individual. The public reads were quality trimmed at Q25 with fastp and then assembled into clones with MiXCR by TCRdb, keeping productive beta chains. Each entry merges the rows of one CDR3 protein and shows their most common DNA and genes. TCRdb assigned the V and J calls; the authors' analysis was not used. The sample table lists about 470,000 distinct CDR3 sequences, about 22% of them with a count of one. The ten most abundant clones make up about 6.6% of the sample.

According to the study, the label for this sample's time point signals: persistent/refractory GD, antithyroid drugs over 5 years with positive TRAb. For both TCR sequencing and RNA sequencing, RNA was extracted from PBMCs using TRIzol. Graves' disease was diagnosed according to American Thyroid Association guidelines. Recruitment of patients was carried out at an endocrinology department in Xi'an, China. From each patient, 7.5 to 10 milliliters of peripheral blood was collected into an EDTA anticoagulant tube. PBMCs were isolated by Ficoll Paque Plus density gradient separation without further T cell sorting. RNA quality was checked with an Agilent 2100 Bioanalyzer and agarose gel, and concentration with a NanoDrop 2000. The sample was peripheral blood mononuclear cells (PBMCs), taken when the disease was refractory, from a patient treated with antithyroid drugs. The sequence was collected from a female donor with Graves disease.

The sequenced DNA: TGCGCCAGCAGCTTTGGTTCGGGGGGGCGCGAGCAGTACTTC. This is translated as CASSFGSGGREQYF. This chain joins TRBV5-1 to TRBJ2-7; 8 middle bases align to TRBD2. The CDR3, from cysteine to phenylalanine, totals 14 residues. Of the read, only the CDR3 DNA is kept; its 42 bases are in frame from base 1. Looking up the germline V gene yields CDR1 SGHRS and CDR2 YFSETQ. V trim: 2 bases; J trim: 6 bases; unmatched bases: 7.